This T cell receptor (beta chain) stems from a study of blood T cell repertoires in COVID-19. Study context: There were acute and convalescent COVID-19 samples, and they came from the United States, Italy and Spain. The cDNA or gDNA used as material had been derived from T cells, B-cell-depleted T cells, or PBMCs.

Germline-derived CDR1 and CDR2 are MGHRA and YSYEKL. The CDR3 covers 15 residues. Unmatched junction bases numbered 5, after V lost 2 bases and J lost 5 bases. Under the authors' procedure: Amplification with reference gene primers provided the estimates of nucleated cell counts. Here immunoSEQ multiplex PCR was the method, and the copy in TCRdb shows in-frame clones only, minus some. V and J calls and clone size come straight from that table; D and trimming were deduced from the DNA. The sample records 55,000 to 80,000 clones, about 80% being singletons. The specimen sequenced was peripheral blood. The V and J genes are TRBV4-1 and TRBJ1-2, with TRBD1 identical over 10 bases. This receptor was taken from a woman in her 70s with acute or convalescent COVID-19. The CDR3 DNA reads TGCGCCAGCAGCCAACCTCGACAGGGGGCATATGGCTACACCTTC. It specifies CASSQPRQGAYGYTF.